This is a list of T cell receptor beta chains from one sample in a study of T cell responses to AZD1222 COVID-19 vaccine. TCRdb's table, derived via immunoSEQ multiplex PCR, lists solely in-frame clones and lacks some. The sample lists some 130,000 clones; about nine tenths were seen once. Sequenced here: peripheral blood, sampled 28 days after the second AZD1222 dose. These receptor sequences come from an adult who received the AZD1222 COVID-19 vaccine. Both conserved end residues are part of each CDR3. D genes are given only for firm matches. Not all rows give a size; the values are once, few, many and, for expanded clones, a class.

j_gene | d_gene | v_gene | abundance | CDR3aa | CDR3nt
TRBJ1-2 | TRBD1 | TRBV19 | - | CASSITRQGGYGYTF | TGTGCCAGTAGTATAACCCGACAGGGCGGCTATGGCTACACCTTC
TRBJ2-3 | - | TRBV5-1 | - | CASSLFQDGTDTQYF | TGCGCCAGCAGCTTGTTCCAAGACGGCACAGATACGCAGTATTTT
TRBJ2-5 | - | TRBV7-2 | - | CASSPWDFQETQYF | TGTGCCAGCAGCCCTTGGGACTTCCAGGAGACCCAGTACTTC
TRBJ1-2 | - | TRBV6-5 | - | CASSPRVASEHYTF | TGTGCCAGCAGTCCCCGAGTGGCATCCGAGCACTACACCTTC
TRBJ1-6 | TRBD1 | TRBV5-1 | - | CASGWRDSNSPLHF | TGCGCCAGTGGATGGCGGGACAGTAATTCACCCCTCCACTTT
TRBJ1-3 | - | TRBV4-1 | - | CASSLEGAGGNTIYF | TGCGCCAGCAGCCTGGAAGGGGCGGGTGGAAACACCATATATTTT
TRBJ2-1 | - | TRBV5-5 | - | CASSLVGEQFF | TGTGCCAGCAGCTTGGTGGGTGAGCAGTTCTTC
TRBJ1-1 | - | TRBV3-1/TRBV3-2 | - | CASSPWRGGTNTEAFF | TGTGCCAGCAGCCCATGGAGGGGAGGGACGAACACTGAAGCTTTCTTT
TRBJ1-3 | - | TRBV7-9 | - | CASSFGMRTVRAGNTIYF | TGTGCCAGCAGCTTCGGGATGAGAACAGTACGAGCTGGAAACACCATATATTTT
TRBJ2-3 | - | TRBV12-3/TRBV12-4 | - | CASSLADTQYF | TGTGCCAGCAGTTTGGCAGATACGCAGTATTTT
TRBJ2-4 | - | TRBV5-6 | - | CASSLYGSTKNIQYF | TGTGCCAGCAGCTTGTATGGCAGCACCAAAAACATTCAGTACTTC
TRBJ2-6 | - | TRBV7-9 | - | CASSSSGANVLTF | TGTGCCAGCAGCAGCTCTGGGGCCAACGTCCTGACTTTC
TRBJ1-3 | TRBD1 | TRBV6-5 | - | CASRLQGTGNTIYF | TGTGCCAGCAGACTACAGGGGACTGGAAACACCATATATTTT
TRBJ2-7 | TRBD1 | TRBV19 | - | CASSRGDRGYEQYF | TGTGCCAGTAGTAGGGGGGACAGGGGCTACGAGCAGTACTTC
TRBJ2-1 | TRBD2 | TRBV5-6 | - | CASSPGLSYNEQFF | TGTGCCAGCAGCCCGGGACTATCCTACAATGAGCAGTTCTTC
TRBJ2-2 | - | TRBV27 | - | CASSFLTANTGELFF | TGTGCCAGCAGTTTCCTGACTGCAAACACCGGGGAGCTGTTTTTT
TRBJ2-2 | TRBD1 | TRBV5-1 | - | CASSPGQANTGELFF | TGCGCCAGCAGCCCTGGACAGGCGAACACCGGGGAGCTGTTTTTT
TRBJ2-3 | - | TRBV4-2 | - | CASSQDIGGDTQYF | TGTGCCAGCAGCCAGGATATCGGCGGCGATACGCAGTATTTT
TRBJ1-3 | - | TRBV7-9 | - | CASSLSLGNTIYF | TGTGCCAGCAGCTTAAGCCTCGGAAACACCATATATTTT
TRBJ1-4 | - | TRBV19 | - | CASSQRRGVGEKLFF | TGTGCCAGTAGCCAGCGGCGAGGGGTTGGTGAAAAACTGTTTTTT
TRBJ1-5 | - | TRBV6-2/TRBV6-3 | once | CASSYGRGAPQHF | TGTGCCAGCAGTTACGGCAGGGGAGCGCCCCAGCATTTT
TRBJ2-2 | - | TRBV7-2 | - | CASSLDHFRNTGELFF | TGTGCCAGCAGCTTAGATCATTTCCGGAACACCGGGGAGCTGTTTTTT
TRBJ1-2 | - | TRBV10-3 | once | CAISEVLGYYTF | TGTGCCATCAGTGAGGTGTTAGGGTACTACACCTTC
TRBJ2-1 | TRBD1 | TRBV19 | - | CASTDRAPGEQFF | TGTGCCAGTACCGACAGGGCCCCCGGTGAGCAGTTCTTC
TRBJ2-7 | TRBD1 | TRBV23-1 | - | CASSPGTGSYEQYF | TGCGCCAGCAGCCCCGGGACAGGTTCCTACGAGCAGTACTTC
TRBJ1-2 | - | TRBV25-1 | once | CASSDRHLTGYTF | TGTGCCAGCAGTGATAGACATCTTACGGGCTACACCTTC
TRBJ1-3 | - | TRBV5-6 | - | CASRELGDGNTIYF | TGTGCCAGCAGGGAGCTTGGGGACGGAAACACCATATATTTT
TRBJ1-1 | - | TRBV11-2 | - | CASSLDQRTEAFF | TGTGCCAGCAGCTTAGATCAACGGACTGAAGCTTTCTTT
TRBJ2-1 | - | TRBV11-2 | once | CASSYPFNEQFF | TGTGCCAGCAGCTACCCTTTCAATGAGCAGTTCTTC
TRBJ1-2 | TRBD1 | TRBV4-2 | - | CASSLAGGLGGYTF | TGTGCCAGCAGCCTTGCAGGGGGCTTGGGTGGCTACACCTTC
TRBJ1-1 | - | TRBV13 | - | CASTQVRNTEAFF | TGTGCCAGCACCCAAGTTAGGAACACTGAAGCTTTCTTT
TRBJ1-5 | - | TRBV28 | - | CASSGVEQPQHF | TGTGCCAGCAGCGGAGTGGAGCAGCCCCAGCATTTT
TRBJ2-5 | TRBD2 | TRBV10-2 | - | CASSESSGGAETQYF | TGCGCCAGCAGTGAGTCCAGCGGGGGGGCCGAGACCCAGTACTTC
TRBJ2-7 | - | TRBV10-1 | - | CASSLPSQGQSYEQYF | TGCGCCAGCAGTCTCCCCAGCCAGGGGCAGTCCTACGAGCAGTACTTC
TRBJ1-4 | TRBD1 | TRBV7-9 | - | CASSFSGGREKLFF | TGTGCCAGCAGCTTCTCAGGGGGCAGGGAAAAACTGTTTTTT
TRBJ1-5 | - | TRBV5-4 | - | CASSWAGEQPQHF | TGTGCCAGCAGCTGGGCAGGGGAACAGCCCCAGCATTTT
TRBJ1-1 | TRBD1 | TRBV2 | - | CASRADRGNTEAFF | TGTGCCAGCAGGGCAGACAGGGGGAACACTGAAGCTTTCTTT
TRBJ1-2 | - | TRBV4-2 | - | CASSRITNRDFNYGYTF | TGTGCCAGCAGCCGTATAACAAACAGGGACTTCAACTATGGCTACACCTTC
TRBJ2-7 | - | TRBV19 | - | CASSKMGSRPPYEQYF | TGTGCCAGTAGTAAGATGGGGTCCAGGCCCCCCTACGAGCAGTACTTC
TRBJ1-2 | - | TRBV9 | - | CASSASEGPPPTGYTF | TGTGCCAGCAGCGCTTCAGAGGGACCTCCCCCGACTGGCTACACCTTC
TRBJ2-2 | - | TRBV12-3/TRBV12-4 | - | CASRKPGSGELFF | TGTGCCAGCCGAAAACCAGGGTCCGGGGAGCTGTTTTTT
TRBJ2-7 | - | TRBV6-5 | - | CASSYSRRVSSYEQYF | TGTGCCAGCAGTTACTCTAGGAGGGTAAGCTCCTACGAGCAGTACTTC
TRBJ2-5 | - | TRBV11-2 | - | CASSLLGGTFFQETQYF | TGTGCCAGCAGCTTATTGGGGGGAACATTCTTCCAAGAGACCCAGTACTTC
TRBJ1-2 | TRBD1 | TRBV15 | - | CATSRDGDRGHGYTF | TGTGCCACCAGCAGAGATGGGGACAGGGGGCATGGCTACACCTTC
TRBJ1-2 | - | TRBV4-1 | - | CASSFRLNYGYTF | TGCGCCAGCTCCTTTAGATTAAACTATGGCTACACCTTC
TRBJ1-2 | - | TRBV3-1/TRBV3-2 | - | CASSPEGVYGYTF | TGTGCCAGCAGCCCGGAAGGCGTCTATGGCTACACCTTC
TRBJ1-2 | - | TRBV12-3/TRBV12-4 | - | CASTRTSNYGYTF | TGTGCCAGCACCCGGACAAGTAACTATGGCTACACCTTC
TRBJ2-1 | - | TRBV7-3 | - | CASSRGGESYNEQFF | TGTGCCAGCAGCCGGGGAGGAGAGTCCTACAATGAGCAGTTCTTC
TRBJ1-4 | TRBD1 | TRBV7-3 | once | CASSLYRGRDEKLFF | TGTGCCAGCAGCCTTTACAGGGGGCGCGATGAAAAACTGTTTTTT
TRBJ1-6 | TRBD1 | TRBV3-1/TRBV3-2 | - | CASREGQVNSPLHF | TGTGCCAGCCGCGAGGGACAGGTGAATTCACCCCTCCACTTT
TRBJ2-5 | - | TRBV20-1 | - | CSASRAETQYF | TGCAGTGCGTCGAGGGCAGAGACCCAGTACTTC
TRBJ1-2 | - | TRBV2 | - | CASILNRVGYGYTF | TGTGCCAGCATCCTTAACAGGGTTGGCTATGGCTACACCTTC
TRBJ1-5 | - | TRBV12-3/TRBV12-4 | - | CASSISPGQPQHF | TGTGCCAGCAGCATCAGTCCCGGGCAGCCCCAGCATTTT
TRBJ2-3 | - | TRBV19 | - | CASSDPSGADTQYF | TGTGCCAGTAGTGACCCTTCGGGGGCCGATACGCAGTATTTT
TRBJ1-1 | - | TRBV13 | few | CASSFRTEAFF | TGTGCCAGCAGCTTCAGGACTGAAGCTTTCTTT
TRBJ1-5 | TRBD1 | TRBV7-2 | - | CASSYAGTGVSQPQHF | TGTGCCAGCAGCTACGCCGGGACAGGGGTCAGTCAGCCCCAGCATTTT
TRBJ2-1 | - | TRBV12-5 | - | CASGEGQFNNEQFF | TGTGCTAGTGGGGAGGGACAGTTTAACAATGAGCAGTTCTTC